A selection of T cell receptor beta chains follows, all from one sample in a study of cytomegalovirus exposure and HLA in healthy donors. Clones were sequenced by immunoSEQ multiplex PCR, and TCRdb holds only the in-frame ones, with some missing. The sample contains some 190,000 clones, more than 75% of which appear only once. The sample comprised PBMCs. These TCRs come from a woman under 40 in good health and CMV-seropositive. Both conserved end residues are trimmed from each CDR3.

>TRBV5-6|TRBJ1-1
ASSFTVGAGNTEAF
>TRBV28|TRBJ1-1
ASSLWDQGNTEAF
>TRBV19|TRBJ2-7
ASSTGTSTYEQY
>TRBV7-9|TRBJ2-5
ASSLDSLETQY
>TRBV27|TRBJ2-3
ASSPPPGYATDTQY
>TRBV11-1|TRBJ1-1
ASSPIGTLGGMNTEAF
>TRBV19|TRBJ1-3
ASSRGAPGNTIY
>TRBV18|TRBJ1-2
ASSTDRYYGYT
>TRBV6-6|TRBJ2-7
ASSRPGTGSSYEQY
>TRBV28|TRBJ1-5
ASSYGDIHQPQH
>TRBV6-5|TRBJ1-5
ASRTGLSNQPQH
>TRBV7-6|TRBJ2-2
ASSRTVSNTGELF
>TRBV5-1|TRBJ1-4
ASSQGPGGEKLF
>TRBV30|TRBJ2-3
AWSPGGAGTDTQY
>TRBV21-1|TRBJ1-3
ASSKVEDRLGNTIY
>TRBV7-6|TRBJ2-7
ASSPRTGLNEQY
>TRBV2|TRBJ2-1
ASSGISGRASEQF
>TRBV5-1|TRBJ2-5
ASSSPTTAETQY
>TRBV30|TRBJ1-6
AWSHPVNNSPLH
>TRBV5-1|TRBJ2-5
ASSLGSTSYLETQY
>TRBV2|.
ASRLDRGYEQY
>TRBV6-5|TRBJ2-7
ASSYHRDGSYEQY
>TRBV10-2|TRBJ2-1
ASRRGQGGASYNEQF
>TRBV27|TRBJ2-7
VLSYEQY
>TRBV6-1|TRBJ2-2
ASSRTSGSGGELF
>TRBV14|TRBJ2-7
ASSQGGSGNYEQY
>TRBV19|TRBJ2-7
ASSSMDYSYEQY
>TRBV18|TRBJ1-2
ASSPADRVWDGYT
>TRBV27|TRBJ1-6
ASRWGLSNSPLH
>TRBV19|TRBJ2-7
ASSNLHVNVQAGGLISYEQY
>TRBV6-1|TRBJ2-5
ASSESWGLRETQY
>TRBV7-2|TRBJ1-2
ASSPNTGGEVYGYT
>TRBV28|TRBJ2-1
ASSSPVEQF
>TRBV28|TRBJ2-1
ASSLTLAGVNEQF
>TRBV21-1|TRBJ2-5
ASSVRTRSESVRETQY
>TRBV11-2|TRBJ2-7
ASSRGHRSYEQY
>TRBV7-9|TRBJ1-1
SSKRTARNTEAF
>TRBV7-2|TRBJ1-4
ASSQGANEKLF
>TRBV5-1|TRBJ2-4
ASSMYGQVQNIQY
>TRBV2|TRBJ1-2
ASSLGRGYT
>TRBV29-1|TRBJ2-7
SVDLTGGGYEQY
>TRBV7-9|TRBJ1-3
ASSFGGNTIY
>TRBV19|TRBJ2-2
ASSLSGRALAGELF
>TRBV4-1|TRBJ1-3
ASSQFTGGSGNTIY
>TRBV28|TRBJ2-6
ASSFDRVAGANVLT
>TRBV30|TRBJ1-1
AWSGTVNTEAF
>TRBV7-2|TRBJ2-1
ASSLSGGASYNEQF
>TRBV19|TRBJ2-1
ASSIGRDEQF
>TRBV5-1|TRBJ1-6
ASSGRGAASPLH
>TRBV7-2|TRBJ1-2
ASSSQGLANYGYT
>TRBV18|TRBJ1-5
ASSPAEWGGVEPQH
>TRBV18|TRBJ1-5
ASSSQGQMGQPQH
>TRBV9|TRBJ1-1
ASSEPGQMNTEAF
>TRBV6-5|TRBJ1-6
ASSSGTGTSPLH